This T cell receptor beta chain comes out of a study of T cells after yellow fever vaccination. Germline CDR1 SGHDT, CDR2 YYEEEE. Trimming left V 4 bases short and J 4 bases short, with 14 bases between. This CDR3 region has 15 residues. Template-switching 5'RACE yielded the TCR cDNA; a universal primer site and UMIs were added in the process. TCRdb independently ran MiXCR on the 5' RACE reads; one entry per CDR3 protein. This table has under 600,000 distinct CDR3 sequences, 13% appearing once. Study results and limitations: Shared CD4/CD8 clonotypes were a small share, likely from convergent recombination. A large majority of primary-vaccination clones showed up again after the booster (approximately 96% CD4, 85% to 90% CD8).

A remark on this clonotype: Its antigen is currently unknown.

The receptor comes from a man younger than 45 who received the YFV17D yellow fever vaccine. Sequences were derived from PBMCs, sampled on the day of the yellow fever booster vaccination. The rearrangement uses TRBV5-6 and TRBJ2-2; perhaps TRBD2 as D (5 bases). The CDR3 DNA reads as TGTGCCAGCAGCCTGGGAGTGAGAGGCACCGGGGAGCTGTTTTTT. It yields the protein CASSLGVRGTGELFF.